Below are 10 T cell receptor beta chains sequenced from a single sample in a study of blood T cell repertoires in COVID-19. Here immunoSEQ multiplex PCR was the method, and the copy in TCRdb shows in-frame clones only, minus some. The table lists about 120,000 clones, about four fifths of them singletons. Material for sequencing was peripheral blood. The source is a man in his 70s with acute or convalescent COVID-19.

The rearrangement links TRBV19 to TRBJ1-3; 10 nucleotides align to TRBD1. Germline V lookup: CDR1 LNHDA, CDR2 SQIVND (reference sequence). V lost 3 bases, J lost 1 base, and 6 bases stayed unmatched. There are 17 residues in the CDR3. The CDR3 reads CASSIRLGQGSGNTIYF. For the CDR3, the DNA is TGTGCCAGTAGTATTCGCCTGGGACAGGGGTCTGGAAACACCATATATTTT.

The chain employs TRBV4-3 and TRBJ1-2; D not resolved. The length of the CDR3 is 15 residues. The V gene lost 0 bases and the J gene lost 6 bases, with 14 bases spanning the gap. Germline CDR1 LGHNA, CDR2 YSLEER. CDR3 protein: CASSQDYEGLNGYTF. Here the CDR3 DNA reads TGCGCCAGCAGCCAAGACTATGAGGGCTTGAATGGCTACACCTTC.

The chain joins TRBV23-1 to TRBJ2-7, with 8 bases that match TRBD1. TRBV23-1 belongs to the ORF category, with a function that is uncertain. Germline trimming cut 4 bases from V and 2 bases from J; bases unmatched to any gene: 10. The CDR3 runs to 16 residues. The CDR3 protein is CASSPSGQGRPYEQYF. In DNA, the CDR3 is TGCGCCAGCAGTCCCTCTGGACAGGGAAGGCCCTACGAGCAGTACTTC.

This chain connects TRBV3-1 (or the pseudogene TRBV3-2) to TRBJ1-2; 9 bases map to TRBD1. This CDR3 has 16 residues. J gave up 6 bases and V 10 bases, and 18 bases lay outside the gene matches. CDR1 is LGHDT and CDR2 is YNNKEL in the germline V gene (reference sequence). CDR3 coding DNA: TGTGCCAAAGACGGGATCCGGGACAGGGAAAGGGATGGCTACACCTTC. It is translated as CAKDGIRDRERDGYTF.

This clone was detected a few times. V and J are TRBV11-3 and TRBJ1-5, with D unclear. Germline V gene lookup returns CDR1 SGHNT and CDR2 YENEEA. The CDR3 length is 13 residues. V was cut by 3 bases and J by 9 bases, with 12 bases left in between. CDR3 residues: CASSLGSGRPQHF. The DNA for the CDR3 is TGTGCCAGCAGCTTGGGTTCAGGTAGGCCCCAGCATTTT.

The chain links TRBV5-6 to TRBJ1-2, with a weak D call TRBD1 (5 bases). The length of the CDR3 is 15 residues. Germline values: CDR1 SGHDT, CDR2 YYEEEE. With 1 base removed from V and 5 bases from J, the gap between germline ends came to 15 bases. The CDR3 DNA sequence: TGTGCCAGCAGCTTGATGGGGGGTTCACGGTATGGCTACACCTTC. As protein: CASSLMGGSRYGYTF.

This chain uses TRBV2 with TRBJ2-1, with 14 bases that match TRBD2. With V trimmed by 5 bases and J by 7 bases, 4 bases remained unmatched. Germline CDR1 SNHLY, CDR2 FYNNEI. There are 15 residues in the CDR3. The CDR3 sequence is CASSSGLAGVNEQFF. The DNA of the CDR3 is TGTGCCAGCAGTTCGGGACTAGCGGGGGTAAATGAGCAGTTCTTC.

The chain is built from TRBV18 and TRBJ2-5; D not certain. The germline gives CDR1 KGHSH, CDR2 LQKENI. The length of the CDR3 is 15 residues. Trimming took off 2 bases at V and 5 bases at J, with 15 bases between the two ends. The chain's CDR3 is CASSPATQAWETQYF. The CDR3 bases are TGTGCCAGCTCACCAGCCACGCAGGCCTGGGAGACCCAGTACTTC.

The count of this clone is one. CDR3 region: CASTIKQGAREQYF. In nucleotides, the CDR3 is TGTGCCAGCACCATTAAACAGGGGGCGCGCGAGCAGTACTTC. The V call is TRBV11-1, the J call TRBJ2-7, with 9 nucleotides matching TRBD1. With 7 bases clipped from V and 6 bases from J, the junction kept 10 bases outside the gene matches. CDR3 size: 14 residues. CDR1 is SGHAT and CDR2 is FQDESV in the germline V gene (reference sequence).

For this clone: This could be a read error, since a much larger clone is one nucleotide away. The chain has TRBV3-1 (or the pseudogene TRBV3-2) and TRBJ1-2, with D tentatively TRBD1 (6 bases). The CDR3 consists of 13 residues. V was shortened by 5 bases and J by 2 bases, with 9 bases between the two germline ends. The germline CDR1 and CDR2 sequences are LGHDT and YNNKEL (reference sequence). The DNA of the CDR3 is TGTGCCAGCAGCTTGGACAGAAACTATGGCTACACCTTC. It encodes CASSLDRNYGYTF.